A selection of T cell receptor beta chains follows, all from one sample in a study of CD8+CD57+ T cells in acquired aplastic anemia. TCRdb passed the reads through MiXCR, listing each CDR3 protein once. The table lists 400,000 to 600,000 distinct CDR3 sequences, over 25% of them singletons. The sample taken for sequencing was sorted CD4+, CD8+, or CD8+CD57+ T cells (not recorded which) from PBMCs. All receptors derive from a human donor with aplastic anemia. The CDR3 runs from the conserved cysteine through the conserved F or W. A D gene is named only where the DNA matches it firmly. The listing skips clone size in some rows; elsewhere it reads once, few, many or a size class.

abundance | d_gene | j_gene | v_gene | CDR3aa | CDR3nt
many | - | TRBJ2-7 | TRBV14 | CASSQVNRAEQYF | TGTGCCAGCAGCCAGGTGAACAGGGCCGAGCAGTACTTC
few | - | TRBJ1-6 | TRBV11-2 | CASSLRGHRASYNSPLHF | TGTGCCAGCAGCTTAAGAGGACATAGGGCCTCCTATAATTCACCCCTCCACTTT
- | - | TRBJ2-3 | TRBV7-3 | CASSSGAGGADTQYF | TGTGCCAGCAGCTCAGGGGCTGGGGGGGCAGATACGCAGTATTTT
- | - | TRBJ1-4 | TRBV2 | CASSGPGGLEKLFF | TGTGCCAGCAGTGGTCCGGGAGGACTAGAAAAACTGTTTTTT
many | - | TRBJ1-6 | TRBV19 | CASSIAGRWANNSPLHF | TGTGCCAGTAGTATAGCGGGTCGGTGGGCTAACAATTCACCCCTCCACTTT
few | TRBD1 | TRBJ2-5 | TRBV7-8 | CASSSSRDRSQTQYF | TGTGCCAGCAGCTCTAGCCGGGACAGAAGCCAGACCCAGTACTTC
many | TRBD1 | TRBJ2-7 | TRBV29-1 | CSVGPRTGSGYEQYF | TGCAGCGTTGGTCCACGGACAGGTTCAGGTTACGAGCAGTACTTC
- | TRBD2 | TRBJ2-7 | TRBV28 | CASSPGGEGREQYF | TGTGCCAGCAGCCCCGGAGGGGAGGGCCGAGAGCAGTACTTC
many | TRBD1 | TRBJ2-7 | TRBV7-2 | CASSYLPGQGSHEQYF | TGTGCCAGCAGCTATCTACCGGGACAGGGGTCCCACGAGCAGTACTTC
- | - | TRBJ1-5 | TRBV10-3 | CASSESLPGHSQPQHF | TGTGCCAGCAGTGAATCGCTCCCAGGGCATAGTCAGCCCCAGCATTTT
many | - | TRBJ1-3 | TRBV2 | CASSIRPVELSGNTIYF | TGTGCCAGCAGTATCAGACCAGTTGAGCTCTCTGGAAACACCATATATTTT
- | TRBD2 | TRBJ2-1 | TRBV9 | CASSTTSGGAEQFF | TGTGCCAGCAGCACAACTAGCGGGGGGGCCGAGCAGTTCTTC